The 20 T cell receptor beta chains below were found in one sample sequenced in a study of blood T cell repertoires in COVID-19. Generated by immunoSEQ multiplex PCR, the TCRdb table keeps only in-frame clones and is missing some. This table holds approximately 180,000 clones, roughly 80% found once. The sample consisted of peripheral blood. The origin of the receptors is a woman older than 75 with COVID-19, enrolled during active disease.

This clone appeared a few times. This chain uses TRBV30 with TRBJ1-3; the D is unclear. Trimming removed 3 bases from V and 0 bases from J, with 9 bases in between. The CDR3 is 14 amino acids. Germline assignment: CDR1 GTSNPN and CDR2 SVGIG (reference sequence). The CDR3 protein is CAWSRGSSGNTIYF. CDR3 nucleotide sequence: TGTGCCTGGAGCCGCGGGAGCTCTGGAAACACCATATATTTT.

The chain combines TRBV11-3 with TRBJ2-5, with TRBD2 identical over 13 bases. The CDR3 runs 16 residues. Germline V lookup: CDR1 SGHNT, CDR2 YENEEA. V was clipped by 3 bases and J by 5 bases; unmatched bases: 6. Here the CDR3 DNA reads TGTGCCAGCAGCTTCGGACTAGCGGGGGTAGTGGAGACCCAGTACTTC. Its protein product is CASSFGLAGVVETQYF.

The sample holds a few counts of this clone. The chain is built from TRBV14 and TRBJ1-3, with D possibly matching TRBD1 (6 bases). V lost 1 base and J lost 3, with 13 bases in between. The CDR3 runs to 16 residues. CDR1 and CDR2 from the germline V gene are SGHDN and FVKESK. This CDR3 reads CASSQAGARFGNTIYF. CDR3 nucleotides: TGTGCCAGCAGCCAAGCAGGGGCGCGTTTTGGAAACACCATATATTTT.

J is TRBJ2-1 and V is TRBV28; maybe TRBD2 (6 bases). The CDR3 runs to 16 residues. Between the trimmed V and J ends, which lost 3 bases and 0 bases, there was a span of 12 bases. Germline CDR1 is MDHEN and CDR2 is SYDVKM. The CDR3 sequence: CASSLIRGSSYNEQFF. The CDR3 region has the DNA TGTGCCAGCAGTTTGATCCGGGGGAGCTCCTACAATGAGCAGTTCTTC.

This clone was observed a handful of times. This specimen includes other DNA sequences encoding the same CDR3. The V gene is TRBV20-1, the J gene TRBJ1-1; 7 bases are shared with TRBD1. Germline trimming cut 5 bases from V and 6 bases from J; bases unmatched to any gene: 3. This CDR3 region has 11 residues. Looked up from germline, CDR1 is DFQATT and CDR2 is SNEGSKA (reference sequence). CDR3: CSALGQAEAFF. The DNA for the CDR3 is TGCAGTGCTTTAGGACAGGCTGAAGCTTTCTTT.

The count of this clone is one. The CDR3 is CASSRGGTGDSYGYTF. Written as DNA, the CDR3 is TGTGCCAGCAGCCGAGGGGGGACAGGGGATTCCTATGGCTACACCTTC. The V and J genes are TRBV4-2 and TRBJ1-2; 10 nucleotides align to TRBD1. V shed 4 bases and J 4 bases; nucleotides not matched to a gene: 9. The CDR3 loop spans 16 amino acids. Looked up from germline, CDR1 is LGHNA and CDR2 is YNFKEQ.

The genes are TRBV6-5 and TRBJ1-5, with D possibly being TRBD1 (5 bases). The CDR3 has 14 amino acids. V was cut by 6 bases and J by 0 bases, with 9 bases left in between. The germline V gene encodes CDR1 MNHEY and CDR2 SVGAGI. The CDR3 region is CASRKTDSNQPQHF. The CDR3 DNA sequence: TGTGCCAGCAGGAAGACAGATAGCAATCAGCCCCAGCATTTT.

In its sample, this clone was seen once. This chain joins TRBV7-9 and TRBJ2-1; the D gene is possibly TRBD1 (7 bases). This CDR3 contains 16 residues. Germline values: CDR1 SEHNR, CDR2 FQNEAQ (reference sequence). Trimming removed 5 bases from V and 5 bases from J, with 19 bases in between. This CDR3 reads CASSNRQGLMDNEQFF. CDR3 nucleotides: TGTGCCAGCAGCAACCGACAGGGACTGATGGACAATGAGCAGTTCTTC.

This clone has only one observation. The chain carries TRBV6-6 and TRBJ2-1; D might be TRBD2 (5 bases). Trimming pared 0 bases from V and 4 bases from J, leaving 10 bases between. CDR1 and CDR2 from the germline V gene are MNHNY and SVGAGI (reference sequence). This CDR3 spans 15 amino acids. Here the CDR3 DNA reads TGTGCCAGCAGTTACTCGGCACTAGAGTACAATGAGCAGTTCTTC. This codes for CASSYSALEYNEQFF.

This clone was seen more than once but under ten times. The CDR3 spells CASSEDLNTEAFF. CDR3 DNA sequence: TGTGCCAGCAGTGAAGACTTGAACACTGAAGCTTTCTTT. This sequence joins TRBV2 and TRBJ1-1; D is uncertain. Germline-derived CDR1 and CDR2 are SNHLY and FYNNEI. Trimming cost V 1 base and J 0 bases, with 3 bases left between them. This CDR3 region has 13 residues.

The chain joins TRBV12-2 to TRBJ2-2; TRBD2 is taken as the D call from the table, unchecked against the DNA. TRBV12-2 is reported as a pseudogene. CDR3 size: 18 residues. The CDR3 region is CASRLEPTIRTPYGELFF. DNA for the CDR3: TGTGCAAGTCGCTTAGAACCCACGATTAGGACTCCCTACGGGGAGCTGTTTTTT.

As regards this clone: Other nucleotide sequences in the sample specify the same CDR3. The gene calls are TRBV5-1 and TRBJ2-5; D is undetermined. CDR1 SGHRS and CDR2 YFSETQ come from the germline V gene. Trimming took 0 bases from V and 1 from J, leaving 7 bases between them. The CDR3 length is 14 residues. Here the CDR3 reads CASSLVGGQETQYF. The CDR3 DNA reads TGCGCCAGCAGCTTGGTTGGCGGCCAAGAGACCCAGTACTTC.

The chain recombines TRBV18 with TRBJ2-3; 10 nucleotides align to TRBD1. CDR3 length: 15 residues. From germline, CDR1 is KGHSH and CDR2 LQKENI. Trimming at V came to 3 bases and at J to 7 bases, leaving 7 bases not matched to a gene. The CDR3 spells CASSPGTGETYTQYF. The CDR3 DNA sequence: TGTGCCAGCTCACCCGGGACAGGGGAGACGTATACGCAGTATTTT. Based on the CDR3 plus reference TRBV18 and TRBJ2-3, the full variable domain is NAGVMQNPRHLVRRRGQEARLRCSPMKGHSHVYWYRQLPEEGLKFMVYLQKENIIDESGMPKERFSAEFPKEGPSILRIQQVVRGDSAAYFCASSPGTGETYTQYFGPGTRLTVL.

V usage is TRBV4-1 and J usage is TRBJ2-7; 7 positions agree with TRBD2. The CDR3 length is 15 residues. Germline loops: CDR1 MGHRA, CDR2 YSYEKL. Trimming removed 0 bases from V and 2 bases from J; junction bases left unmatched: 4. The CDR3 coding sequence is TGCGCCAGCAGCCAAGATCCGGGACTACCCTACGAGCAGTACTTC. Translation gives CASSQDPGLPYEQYF.

This clone has just one count. The gene calls are TRBV14 and TRBJ2-7, with D hard to call. Germline assignment: CDR1 SGHDN and CDR2 FVKESK. The germline V and J ends were trimmed by 0 bases and 4 bases, with 10 bases remaining between them. The CDR3 extends over 14 amino acids. CDR3 region: CASSQETSDYEQYF. As DNA, the CDR3 is TGTGCCAGCAGCCAAGAAACGAGCGATTACGAGCAGTACTTC.

The genes are TRBV10-3 and TRBJ2-7, with 7 bases fitting TRBD1. The V and J ends lost 4 bases and 4 bases, in that order; junction bases with no gene match: 1. From germline, CDR1 is ENHRY and CDR2 SYGVKD. The CDR3 contains 12 residues. CDR3 coding DNA: TGTGCCATCAGTGGACAGGGTTACGAGCAGTACTTC. This gives the protein CAISGQGYEQYF.

The chain carries TRBV4-2 and TRBJ2-2; 10 bases align to TRBD1. The CDR3 runs to 20 residues. The germline V gene encodes CDR1 LGHNA and CDR2 YNFKEQ. Trimming at V came to 1 base and at J to 3 bases, leaving 14 bases not matched to a gene. As DNA, the CDR3 is TGTGCCAGCAGCCAAGTTTCCGGGACAGGGGCTGAGGTGGACACCGGGGAGCTGTTTTTT. Protein sequence: CASSQVSGTGAEVDTGELFF.

The rearrangement joins TRBV2 to TRBJ1-5, with TRBD1 as a possible D gene (6 bases). CDR3 length: 15 residues. Trimming cost V 6 bases and J 0 bases, with 12 bases left between them. The germline CDR1 and CDR2 sequences are SNHLY and FYNNEI. The CDR3: CASRGDNYSNQPQHF. The CDR3 DNA sequence: TGTGCCAGCAGGGGGGACAACTATAGCAATCAGCCCCAGCATTTT.

This clone was counted a few times. This chain connects TRBV7-9 to TRBJ1-2; possibly TRBD1 for D (6 bases). The CDR3 is 13 amino acids. Per germline, CDR1 SEHNR and CDR2 FQNEAQ (reference sequence). V lost 4 bases and J 6 bases, leaving 12 bases between the germline ends. The CDR3 loop is CASSSPGVDGYTF. The DNA for the CDR3 is TGTGCCAGCAGCTCCCCAGGGGTGGATGGCTACACCTTC.

This clone was seen only once. This sequence joins TRBV5-6 and TRBJ1-2, with D tentatively TRBD1 (6 bases). The CDR3 has 14 amino acids. The ends were cut back, 1 base at V and 7 bases at J, with 14 bases in the middle. Looked up from germline, CDR1 is SGHDT and CDR2 is YYEEEE. The CDR3 DNA reads as TGTGCCAGCAGCTTGTACAGGGCACAGCGTGGCTACACCTTC. Translation gives CASSLYRAQRGYTF.